Shown below are 2 T cell receptor beta chains from a single sample sequenced in a study of blood T cells in healthy people across ages. A sample-barcoded 5' primer and a J-beta primer mix were used in a second PCR of roughly 7 to 11 cycles. TCRdb passed the 5' RACE reads through MiXCR, listing each CDR3 protein once. The sample includes 750,000 or so distinct CDR3 sequences, around a quarter of them seen just once. These data also formed part of another study, on T cells of mothers and their children.

The sample taken for sequencing was blood. These receptors all come from a boy under 18 in good health.

This clonotype was found a few times. The junction does not match germline at one end; this may be a read error. The V and J genes are TRBV7-2 and TRBJ2-7; D may match TRBD1 or TRBD2 (6 bases each). Per the germline V gene, CDR1 is SGHTA and CDR2 is FQGNSA. The CDR3 totals 15 residues. CDR3 sequence (DNA): TGTGCCTGCAGCTTAGGGACCGGGGGCATCTACGAGCAGTACTTC. It codes for CACSLGTGGIYEQYF.

The rearrangement links TRBV7-3 to TRBJ2-1; 9 positions agree with TRBD2. Germline V CDR1 and CDR2: SGHTA, FQGTGA. J gave up 9 bases and V 5 bases, and 8 bases lay outside the gene matches. CDR3 length: 14 amino acids. The DNA of the CDR3 is TGTGCCAGCAGCGTGGGGCTAGCGGGATTTGAGCAGTTCTTC. Translating it yields CASSVGLAGFEQFF.